The rows below give T cell receptor beta chains drawn from one sample of a study of blood T cell repertoires in COVID-19. Clones were sequenced by immunoSEQ multiplex PCR, and TCRdb holds only the in-frame ones, with some missing. The sample yields about 75,000 clones, roughly 87% seen once. Sequenced material: peripheral blood. The receptor source for this set is a woman between 45 and 60 years old with acute or convalescent COVID-19. The CDR3 runs from the conserved cysteine through the conserved F or W. The D gene is left open where the match is weak. Size values are once, few and many counts, or a class for expanded clones, and some rows have none.

j_call v_call d_call clone_size cdr3_nt cdr3_aa
TRBJ2-6 TRBV27 TRBD1 NA TGTGCCAGCAGTTCCCTCAGGGGGACTGGGGCCAACGTCCTGACTTTC CASSSLRGTGANVLTF
TRBJ2-3 TRBV2 NA NA TGTGCCAGCAGTGCCGGGACAGCGGGAGATACGCAGTATTTT CASSAGTAGDTQYF
TRBJ1-1 TRBV19 NA NA TGTGCCACCAGCGGACCGGGACTCGGGCTGGACACTGAAGCTTTCTTT CATSGPGLGLDTEAFF
TRBJ1-5 TRBV6-1 NA few TGTGCCAGCAGTGCTTTAGGGAGCTATAGCAATCAGCCCCAGCATTTT CASSALGSYSNQPQHF
TRBJ2-3 TRBV3-1/TRBV3-2 TRBD2 NA TGTGCCAGCAGCCAGCTAGCGGGGGGGGTTGATACGCAGTATTTT CASSQLAGGVDTQYF
TRBJ2-2 TRBV4-2 TRBD1 NA TGTGCCAGCAGCCAAGAACAGGGGGCGGTCACCGGGGAGCTGTTTTTT CASSQEQGAVTGELFF
TRBJ2-2 TRBV7-6 TRBD2 NA TGTGCCAGCAGCTTAGTGACGGGGGGCACCGGGGAGCTGTTTTTT CASSLVTGGTGELFF
TRBJ1-1 TRBV19 NA NA TGTGCCAGTAAAACAGGGTACACTGAAGCTTTCTTT CASKTGYTEAFF
TRBJ2-7 TRBV6-6 TRBD2 NA TGTGCCAGCAGTTACGGTAGCGGGAGGTTAGGCGAGCAGTACTTC CASSYGSGRLGEQYF
TRBJ1-2 TRBV28 TRBD1 NA TGTGCCATGGCCCCAACAGGGGGAGAGAAGTATGGCTACACCTTC CAMAPTGGEKYGYTF
TRBJ2-3 TRBV21-1 NA NA TGTGCCAGCAGCAAAGTTGGTGACAGCGCTAGCACAGATACGCAGTATTTT CASSKVGDSASTDTQYF
TRBJ2-7 TRBV4-1 TRBD1 NA TGCGCCAGCAGCCAAAGGTACCGGGACAGTGCCTACGAGCAGTACTTC CASSQRYRDSAYEQYF
TRBJ2-1 TRBV7-9 NA NA TGTGCCAGCAGCTTCATCCGGGAGAGTACCTACAATGAGCAGTTCTTC CASSFIRESTYNEQFF
TRBJ2-1 TRBV20-1 NA NA TGCAGTGCTAGGAGCTTTAATGAGCAGTTCTTC CSARSFNEQFF
TRBJ1-5 TRBV3-1/TRBV3-2 NA NA TGTGCCAGCAGCGCCGCGGCGCATCAGCCCCAGCATTTT CASSAAAHQPQHF
TRBJ2-3 TRBV7-3 TRBD2 NA TGTGCCAGCAGCTTCTCGGGAGGTCCAGATACGCAGTATTTT CASSFSGGPDTQYF
TRBJ1-1 TRBV5-1 NA NA TGCGCCAGCAGACCCGTAGGCGGGAGGGAAGCTTTCTTT CASRPVGGREAFF
TRBJ2-7 TRBV7-2 NA few TGTGCCAGCAGCTTAAACACCCTAGGCACCTACGAGCAGTACTTC CASSLNTLGTYEQYF
TRBJ1-4 TRBV4-1 NA NA TGCGCCAGCAGCCAAGATATACAGGGAAATGAAAAACTGTTTTTT CASSQDIQGNEKLFF
TRBJ1-3 TRBV12-5 TRBD1 NA TGTGCTAGTGGCCAGGGGGAGTCGGGAAACACCATATATTTT CASGQGESGNTIYF
TRBJ2-1 TRBV5-1 TRBD2 NA TGCGCCAGCAGCTTACGGGGGGAGGACAATGAGCAGTTCTTC CASSLRGEDNEQFF
TRBJ1-5 TRBV2 NA NA TGTGCCAGCAGTGAACAGGGACTGGGTCAGCCCCAGCATTTT CASSEQGLGQPQHF
TRBJ1-2 TRBV10-3 TRBD1 NA TGTGCCACCTCCGGGACAGCCAATGACTATGGCTACACCTTC CATSGTANDYGYTF
TRBJ1-3 TRBV19 NA NA TGTGCCAGTATCCCATGGCCGGGAACCATTGGAAACACCATATATTTT CASIPWPGTIGNTIYF
TRBJ2-7 TRBV6-5 NA once TGTGCCAGCAGGGTCCAGGCGCTCTCCTACGAGCAGTACTTC CASRVQALSYEQYF
TRBJ2-1 TRBV7-2 TRBD2 NA TGTGCCAGCAGCAGTTTGGCGGGGGTTTACAATGAGCAGTTCTTC CASSSLAGVYNEQFF
TRBJ2-7 TRBV6-5 NA NA TGTGCCAGCAGTTCCCACGAAGTAGCTTCCGAGCAGTACTTC CASSSHEVASEQYF
TRBJ2-7 TRBV6-5 TRBD2 once TGTGCCAGCAGTTACCGACTAGCGGGAGAGAACGAGCAGTACTTC CASSYRLAGENEQYF
TRBJ2-3 TRBV10-2 TRBD1 few TGCGCCAGCAGTGGATTGGGGCAGGGGGCTACAGATACGCAGTATTTT CASSGLGQGATDTQYF
TRBJ2-3 TRBV3-1/TRBV3-2 TRBD1 NA TGTGCCAGCAGCCAAGTAGGGTCCGGGACAGGGAGATCAGATACGCAGTATTTT CASSQVGSGTGRSDTQYF
TRBJ1-6 TRBV6-1 TRBD1 few TGTGCCAGCAGTGAAGTCAAAACGGGACAGGTTCACCTCCACTTT CASSEVKTGQVHLHF
TRBJ2-3 TRBV28 TRBD2 NA TGTGCCAGCAGTGCCGGTGGGAGGGAGTGGTATTTT CASSAGGREWYF
TRBJ2-1 TRBV28 TRBD2 once TGTGCCAGCAGTTTATCAAGCGGGAGGCCCCTTAATGAGCAGTTCTTC CASSLSSGRPLNEQFF
TRBJ1-1 TRBV28 NA NA TGTGCCAGCCAACAGAACACTGAAGCTTTCTTT CASQQNTEAFF
TRBJ1-2 TRBV18 NA NA TGTGCCAGCTCACCACAAGGGGTAACTAACTATGGCTACACCTTC CASSPQGVTNYGYTF
TRBJ2-6 TRBV4-3 NA NA TGCGCCAGCAGCCAAGAATACGGGCAGGGGCCACGACCTGGGGCCAACGTCCTGACTTTC CASSQEYGQGPRPGANVLTF
TRBJ1-6 TRBV5-1 TRBD1 once TGCGCCAGCAGCTCGGACAGGGGTAGGACGAATTCACCCCTCCACTTT CASSSDRGRTNSPLHF
TRBJ1-2 TRBV2 NA NA TGTGCCAGCAGTGAAGACCAGTATGGCTACACCTTC CASSEDQYGYTF
TRBJ1-1 TRBV7-2 NA NA TGTGCCAGCAGCTTTCGTACTGAAGCTTTCTTT CASSFRTEAFF
TRBJ1-2 TRBV7-9 TRBD1 NA TGTGCCAGCTCCGGGACAGCCGGGCATGGCTACACCTTC CASSGTAGHGYTF
TRBJ2-2 TRBV29-1 NA once TGCAGCGTTGAGGACGCAGGGCAGGCGAACACCGGGGAGCTGTTTTTT CSVEDAGQANTGELFF
TRBJ2-1 TRBV7-9 NA NA TGTGCCAGCAGCCCCGGGTCCTTCTCCTACAATGAGCAGTTCTTC CASSPGSFSYNEQFF
TRBJ2-3 TRBV19 TRBD2 NA TGTGCCAGTAGTATTAGCGGGGGGCCCACAGATACGCAGTATTTT CASSISGGPTDTQYF
TRBJ2-3 TRBV6-6 NA NA TGTGCCAGCAGTTACCCGGCGGGACTCACAGATACGCAGTATTTT CASSYPAGLTDTQYF
TRBJ2-3 TRBV9 TRBD2 many TGTGCCAGCAGCGTAGGAGGCGGGAGTAGTTTAGATACGCAGTATTTT CASSVGGGSSLDTQYF